A single sample gave rise to the 5 T cell receptor beta chains below, sequenced in a study of blood T cell repertoires in COVID-19. The method was immunoSEQ multiplex PCR; TCRdb's version includes in-frame clones alone and lacks a portion of them. The table records 140,000 to 150,000 clones, 84% of them present only once. The sequencing input was peripheral blood. The receptors derive from a human donor in a cohort sampled during active COVID-19.

The rearrangement uses TRBV18 and TRBJ2-5; D perhaps matches TRBD2 (6 bases). CDR3 length equals 16 residues. Germline CDR1 and CDR2: KGHSH and LQKENI. Trimming left V 3 bases short and J 5 bases short, with 19 bases between. CDR3 residues: CASSPYPMGLGETQYF. For the CDR3, the DNA is TGTGCCAGCTCACCGTACCCTATGGGACTGGGGGAGACCCAGTACTTC. Looking up the rest from reference TRBV18 and TRBJ2-5 gives the full variable domain: NAGVMQNPRHLVRRRGQEARLRCSPMKGHSHVYWYRQLPEEGLKFMVYLQKENIIDESGMPKERFSAEFPKEGPSILRIQQVVRGDSAAYFCASSPYPMGLGETQYFGPGTRLLVL.

The genes are TRBV9 and TRBJ2-5; 12 bases are shared with TRBD2. J was trimmed by 4 bases and V by 0 bases; bases with no gene match: 1. The CDR3 consists of 15 residues. Germline V gene data show CDR1 as SGDLS and CDR2 as YYNGEE. CDR3 nucleotide sequence: TGTGCCAGCAGCGTAGCGGGACTAGCGGGAGAGACCCAGTACTTC. Protein: CASSVAGLAGETQYF.

This sequence joins TRBV5-6 and TRBJ1-6, with D hard to call. This CDR3 comprises 16 residues. Deletions cut 1 base from V and 0 bases from J, with 8 bases between. The V gene's germline CDR1 is SGHDT and CDR2 YYEEEE. The CDR3 here is CASSLSESSYNSPLHF. CDR3 coding DNA: TGTGCCAGCAGCTTGTCTGAGAGCTCCTATAATTCACCCCTCCACTTT.

The rearrangement links TRBV5-1 to TRBJ1-2; D gene unclear. The ends were cut back, 0 bases at V and 6 bases at J, with 9 bases in the middle. The CDR3 spans 13 residues. Germline lookup yields CDR1 SGHRS and CDR2 YFSETQ. The DNA of the CDR3 is TGCGCCAGCAGCTTGGTATCGGGGAATGGCTACACCTTC. The encoded protein is CASSLVSGNGYTF. The variable domain in full, completed from reference TRBV5-1 and TRBJ1-2, reads KAGVTQTPRYLIKTRGQQVTLSCSPISGHRSVSWYQQTPGQGLQFLFEYFSETQRNKGNFPGRFSGRQFSNSRSEMNVSTLELGDSALYLCASSLVSGNGYTFGSGTRLTVV.

CDR3 sequence reads: CASSPGGVDQPQHF. The CDR3 DNA reads as TGTGCCAGCAGCCCGGGTGGTGTGGATCAGCCCCAGCATTTT. The J gene is TRBJ1-5, the V gene TRBV11-3, with D unresolved. The CDR3 extends over 14 amino acids. Germline-derived CDR1 and CDR2 are SGHNT and YENEEA. V was shortened by 5 bases and J by 5 bases, with 13 bases between the two germline ends.